The present T cell receptor (beta chain) was sequenced within a study of cytomegalovirus exposure and HLA in healthy donors. PCR primers comprised 60 Vbeta and 13 Jbeta primers. Assay used: immunoSEQ multiplex PCR; TCRdb lists only in-frame clones, some missing. The sample shows some 99,000 clones, roughly 79% of them seen only once. This CDR3 has 18 residues. CDR1 and CDR2 (germline): LNHDA, SQIVND (reference sequence). Trimming at V came to 5 bases and at J to 5 bases, leaving 15 bases not matched to a gene. The source of this sequence is a man in his forties in good health and CMV-seronegative. Material for sequencing was PBMCs. The chain is built from TRBV19 and TRBJ2-3, with 11 bases aligning to TRBD2. CDR3 loop: CASSPALSLAGGIDTQYF. The CDR3 coding sequence is TGTGCCAGTAGTCCCGCGTTAAGTCTAGCGGGAGGCATAGATACGCAGTATTTT.